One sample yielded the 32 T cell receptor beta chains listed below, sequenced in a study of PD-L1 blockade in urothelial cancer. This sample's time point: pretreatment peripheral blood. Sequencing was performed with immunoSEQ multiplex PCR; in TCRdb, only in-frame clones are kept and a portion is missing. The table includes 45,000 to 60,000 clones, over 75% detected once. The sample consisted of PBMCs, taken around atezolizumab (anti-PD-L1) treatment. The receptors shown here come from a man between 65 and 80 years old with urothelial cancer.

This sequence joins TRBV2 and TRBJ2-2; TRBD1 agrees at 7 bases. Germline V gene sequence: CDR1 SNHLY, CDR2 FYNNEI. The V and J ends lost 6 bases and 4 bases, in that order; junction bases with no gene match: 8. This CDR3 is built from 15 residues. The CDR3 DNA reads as TGTGCCAGCAGGAAGGACAGGCGACCCACCGGGGAGCTGTTTTTT. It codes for CASRKDRRPTGELFF.

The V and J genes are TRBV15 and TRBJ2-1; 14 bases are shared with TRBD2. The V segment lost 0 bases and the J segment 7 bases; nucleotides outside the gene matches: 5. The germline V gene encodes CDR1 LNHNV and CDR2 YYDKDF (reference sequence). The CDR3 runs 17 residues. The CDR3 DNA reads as TGTGCCACCAGCAGAGATCTCGGACTAGCGGGAGGTAATGAGCAGTTCTTC. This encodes CATSRDLGLAGGNEQFF. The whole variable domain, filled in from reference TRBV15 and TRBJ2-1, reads DAMVIQNPRYQVTQFGKPVTLSCSQTLNHNVMYWYQQKSSQAPKLLFHYYDKDFNNEADTPDNFQSRRPNTSFCFLDIRSPGLGDTAMYLCATSRDLGLAGGNEQFFGPGTRLTVL.

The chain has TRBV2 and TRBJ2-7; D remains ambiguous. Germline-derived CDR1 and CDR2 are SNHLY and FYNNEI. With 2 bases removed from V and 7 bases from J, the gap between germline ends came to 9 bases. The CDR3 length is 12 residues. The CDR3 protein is CASSELEPEQYF. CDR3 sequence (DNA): TGTGCCAGCAGTGAACTGGAGCCGGAGCAGTACTTC. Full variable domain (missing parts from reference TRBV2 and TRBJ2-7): EPEVTQTPSHQVTQMGQEVILRCVPISNHLYFYWYRQILGQKVEFLVSFYNNEISEKSEIFDDQFSVERPDGSNFTLKIRSTKLEDSAMYFCASSELEPEQYFGPGTRLTVT.

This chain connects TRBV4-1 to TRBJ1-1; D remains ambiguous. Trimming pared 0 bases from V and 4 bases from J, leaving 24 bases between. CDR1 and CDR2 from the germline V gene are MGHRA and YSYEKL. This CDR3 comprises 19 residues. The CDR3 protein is CASSQERYPHTSEGTEAFF. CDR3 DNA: TGCGCCAGCAGCCAAGAACGATACCCCCACACATCCGAGGGCACTGAAGCTTTCTTT.

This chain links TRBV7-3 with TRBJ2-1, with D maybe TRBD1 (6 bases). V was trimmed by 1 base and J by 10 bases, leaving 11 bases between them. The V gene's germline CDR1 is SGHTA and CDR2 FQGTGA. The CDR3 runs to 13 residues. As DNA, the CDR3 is TGTGCCAGCAGCTTAATTTTAGGGGGAGAGCAGTTCTTC. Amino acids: CASSLILGGEQFF.

CDR3 residues: CASRKETSGRVHEQYF. The CDR3 DNA follows: TGCGCCAGCAGAAAAGAAACCAGCGGGAGGGTCCACGAGCAGTACTTC. The V and J genes are TRBV5-1 and TRBJ2-7; 10 bases match TRBD2. The CDR3 runs 16 residues. J lost 5 bases, V lost 5 bases, and 13 bases had no gene match. The germline gives CDR1 SGHRS, CDR2 YFSETQ.

DNA of the CDR3: TGTGCCTGTGAATGGCAGGGGAAGGGCTACACCTTC. As protein: CACEWQGKGYTF. The chain employs TRBV30 and TRBJ1-2, with D tentatively TRBD1 (6 bases). V shed 6 bases and J shed 8 bases, with 16 bases lying between them. This CDR3 has 12 amino acids. The germline V gene has CDR1 GTSNPN and CDR2 SVGIG (reference sequence).

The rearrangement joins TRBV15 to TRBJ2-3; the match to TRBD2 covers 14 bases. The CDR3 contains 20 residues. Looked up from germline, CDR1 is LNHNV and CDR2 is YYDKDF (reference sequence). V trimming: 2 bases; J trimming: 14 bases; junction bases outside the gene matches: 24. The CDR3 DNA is TGTGCCACCAGCAGAACAATCGGGGGACTAGCGGGAGCTCAGCACAGATACGCGTATTTT. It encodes CATSRTIGGLAGAQHRYAYF.

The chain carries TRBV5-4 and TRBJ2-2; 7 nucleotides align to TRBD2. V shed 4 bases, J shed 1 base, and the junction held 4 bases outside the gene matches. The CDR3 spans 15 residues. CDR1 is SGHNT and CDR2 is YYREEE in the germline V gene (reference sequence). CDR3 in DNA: TGTGCCAGCAGCGCTAGCGGAGTGAACACCGGGGAGCTGTTTTTT. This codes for CASSASGVNTGELFF.

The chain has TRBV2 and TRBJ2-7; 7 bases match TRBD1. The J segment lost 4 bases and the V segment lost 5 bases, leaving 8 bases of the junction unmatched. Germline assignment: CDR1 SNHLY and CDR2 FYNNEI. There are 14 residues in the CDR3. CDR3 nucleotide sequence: TGTGCCAGCAGTATAAGGGGGCTGACATACGAGCAGTACTTC. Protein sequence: CASSIRGLTYEQYF. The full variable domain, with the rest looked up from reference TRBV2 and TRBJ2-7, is EPEVTQTPSHQVTQMGQEVILRCVPISNHLYFYWYRQILGQKVEFLVSFYNNEISEKSEIFDDQFSVERPDGSNFTLKIRSTKLEDSAMYFCASSIRGLTYEQYFGPGTRLTVT.

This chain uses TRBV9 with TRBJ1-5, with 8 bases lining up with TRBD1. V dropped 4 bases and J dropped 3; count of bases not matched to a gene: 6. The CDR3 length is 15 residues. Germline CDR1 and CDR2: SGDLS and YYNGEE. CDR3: CASSFQGAANQPQHF. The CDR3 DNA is TGTGCCAGCAGCTTCCAGGGGGCTGCCAATCAGCCCCAGCATTTT.

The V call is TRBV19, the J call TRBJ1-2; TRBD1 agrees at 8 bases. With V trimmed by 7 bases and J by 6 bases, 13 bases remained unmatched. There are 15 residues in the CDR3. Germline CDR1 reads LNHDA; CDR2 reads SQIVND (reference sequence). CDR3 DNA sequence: TGTGCCAGTAATCCGAGGACAGGGCCCGGGCATGGCTACACCTTC. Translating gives CASNPRTGPGHGYTF.

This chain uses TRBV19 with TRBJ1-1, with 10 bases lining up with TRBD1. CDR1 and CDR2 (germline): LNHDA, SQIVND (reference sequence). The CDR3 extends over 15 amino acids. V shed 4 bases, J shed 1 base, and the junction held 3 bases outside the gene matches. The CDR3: CASSTGQGPNTEAFF. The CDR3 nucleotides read TGTGCCAGTAGTACGGGACAGGGGCCGAACACTGAAGCTTTCTTT.

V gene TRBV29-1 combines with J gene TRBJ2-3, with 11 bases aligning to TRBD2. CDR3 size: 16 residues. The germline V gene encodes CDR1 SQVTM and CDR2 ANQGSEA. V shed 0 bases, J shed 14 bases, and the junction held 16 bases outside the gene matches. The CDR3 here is CSVEEATSGTHRYAYF. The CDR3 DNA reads TGCAGCGTTGAAGAGGCGACTAGCGGGACCCACAGATACGCGTATTTT.

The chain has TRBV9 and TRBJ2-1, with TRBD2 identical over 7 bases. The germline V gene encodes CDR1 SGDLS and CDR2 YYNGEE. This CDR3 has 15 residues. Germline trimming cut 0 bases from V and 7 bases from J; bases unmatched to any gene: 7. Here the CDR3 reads CASSVDGRLGNEQFF. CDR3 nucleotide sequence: TGTGCCAGCAGCGTAGACGGGAGGCTGGGTAATGAGCAGTTCTTC.

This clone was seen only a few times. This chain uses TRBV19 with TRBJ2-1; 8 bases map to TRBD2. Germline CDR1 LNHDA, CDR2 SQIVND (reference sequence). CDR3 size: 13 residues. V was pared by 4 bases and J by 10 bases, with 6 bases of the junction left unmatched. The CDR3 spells CASSKDQRGEQFF. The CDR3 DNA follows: TGTGCCAGTAGTAAGGACCAGCGGGGGGAGCAGTTCTTC.

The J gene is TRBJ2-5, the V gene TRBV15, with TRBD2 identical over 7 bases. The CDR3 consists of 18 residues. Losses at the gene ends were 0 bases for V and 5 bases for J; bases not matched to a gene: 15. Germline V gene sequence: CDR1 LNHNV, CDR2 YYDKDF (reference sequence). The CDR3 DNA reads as TGTGCCACCAGCAGAGATTTCGCGGCTAGCGGAGCGGAGGAGACCCAGTACTTC. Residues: CATSRDFAASGAEETQYF.

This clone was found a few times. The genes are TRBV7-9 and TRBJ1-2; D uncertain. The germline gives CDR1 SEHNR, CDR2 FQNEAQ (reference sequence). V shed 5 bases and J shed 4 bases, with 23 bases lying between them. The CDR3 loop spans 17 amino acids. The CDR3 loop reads CASSTPGPRFEGYGYTF. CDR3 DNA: TGTGCCAGCAGCACACCGGGCCCACGCTTTGAGGGCTATGGCTACACCTTC. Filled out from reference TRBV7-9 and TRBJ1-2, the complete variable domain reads DTGVSQNPRHKITKRGQNVTFRCDPISEHNRLYWYRQTLGQGPEFLTYFQNEAQLEKSRLLSDRFSAERPKGSFSTLEIQRTEQGDSAMYLCASSTPGPRFEGYGYTFGSGTRLTVV.

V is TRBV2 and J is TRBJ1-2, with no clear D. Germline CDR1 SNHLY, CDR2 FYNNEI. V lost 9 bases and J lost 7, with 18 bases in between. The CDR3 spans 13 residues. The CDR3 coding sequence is TGTGCCAGTTCCTATGGAGGGTGGGGTGGCTACACCTTC. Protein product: CASSYGGWGGYTF.

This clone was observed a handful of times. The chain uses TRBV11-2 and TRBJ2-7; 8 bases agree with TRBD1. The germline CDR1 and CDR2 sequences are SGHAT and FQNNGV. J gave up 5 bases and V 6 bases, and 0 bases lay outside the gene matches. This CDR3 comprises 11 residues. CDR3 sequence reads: CASRQGDEQYF. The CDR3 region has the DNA TGTGCCAGCAGACAGGGGGACGAGCAGTACTTC.

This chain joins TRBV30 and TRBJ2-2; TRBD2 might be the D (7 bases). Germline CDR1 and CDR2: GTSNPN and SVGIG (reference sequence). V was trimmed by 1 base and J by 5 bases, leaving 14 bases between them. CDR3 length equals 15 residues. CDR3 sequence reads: CAWSAQGGRTGELFF. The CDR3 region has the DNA TGTGCCTGGAGTGCACAGGGAGGGAGGACCGGGGAGCTGTTTTTT. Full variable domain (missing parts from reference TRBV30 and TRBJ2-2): SQTIHQWPATLVQPVGSPLSLECTVEGTSNPNLYWYRQAAGRGLQLLFYSVGIGQISSEVPQNLSASRPQDRQFILSSKKLLLSDSGFYLCAWSAQGGRTGELFFGEGSRLTVL.

The CDR3, as DNA: TGTGCCAGCAGCTTAAGCGGCTACGAGCAGTACTTC. This gives the protein CASSLSGYEQYF. The gene calls are TRBV7-9 and TRBJ2-7; TRBD2 is a possible D gene (5 bases). V was clipped by 2 bases and J by 3 bases, with 5 bases between them. The CDR3 is 12 amino acids. Per germline, CDR1 SEHNR and CDR2 FQNEAQ (reference sequence).

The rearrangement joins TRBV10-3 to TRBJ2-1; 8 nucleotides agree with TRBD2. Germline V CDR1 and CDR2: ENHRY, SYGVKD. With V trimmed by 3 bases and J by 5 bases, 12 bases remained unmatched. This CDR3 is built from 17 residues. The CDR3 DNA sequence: TGTGCCATCAGTGACCCCCGGGGGGGGCGGGGAAACAATGAGCAGTTCTTC. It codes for CAISDPRGGRGNNEQFF.

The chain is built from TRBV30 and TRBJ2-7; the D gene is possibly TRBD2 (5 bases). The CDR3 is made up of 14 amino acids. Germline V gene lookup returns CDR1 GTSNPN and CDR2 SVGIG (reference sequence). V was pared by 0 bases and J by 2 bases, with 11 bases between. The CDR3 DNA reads TGTGCCTGGAGTGTTGGAGGTCCAGCCTACGAGCAGTACTTC. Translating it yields CAWSVGGPAYEQYF. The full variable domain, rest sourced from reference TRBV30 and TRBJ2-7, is SQTIHQWPATLVQPVGSPLSLECTVEGTSNPNLYWYRQAAGRGLQLLFYSVGIGQISSEVPQNLSASRPQDRQFILSSKKLLLSDSGFYLCAWSVGGPAYEQYFGPGTRLTVT.

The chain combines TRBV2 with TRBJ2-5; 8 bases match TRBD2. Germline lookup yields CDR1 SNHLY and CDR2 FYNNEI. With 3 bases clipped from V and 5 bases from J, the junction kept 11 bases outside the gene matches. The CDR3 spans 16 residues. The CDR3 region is CASSDVAAGDSETQYF. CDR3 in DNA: TGTGCCAGCAGTGATGTCGCAGCGGGAGATTCGGAGACCCAGTACTTC.

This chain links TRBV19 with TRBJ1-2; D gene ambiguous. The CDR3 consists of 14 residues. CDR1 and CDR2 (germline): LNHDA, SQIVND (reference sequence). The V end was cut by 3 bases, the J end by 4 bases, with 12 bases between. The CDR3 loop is CASSILEGGYGYTF. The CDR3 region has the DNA TGTGCCAGTAGTATTCTGGAGGGCGGCTATGGCTACACCTTC. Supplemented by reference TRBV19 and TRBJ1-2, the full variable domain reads DGGITQSPKYLFRKEGQNVTLSCEQNLNHDAMYWYRQDPGQGLRLIYYSQIVNDFQKGDIAEGYSVSREKKESFPLTVTSAQKNPTAFYLCASSILEGGYGYTFGSGTRLTVV.

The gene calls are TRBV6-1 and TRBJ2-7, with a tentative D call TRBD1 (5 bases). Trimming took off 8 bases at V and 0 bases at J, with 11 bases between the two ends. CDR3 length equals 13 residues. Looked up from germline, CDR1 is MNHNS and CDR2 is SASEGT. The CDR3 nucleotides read TGTGCCAGCTCCCAGGGCAGCTCCTACGAGCAGTACTTC. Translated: CASSQGSSYEQYF.

CDR3 DNA sequence: TGTGCCAGCAGCTCCGAGGGCGATTACGAGCAGTACTTC. This gives the protein CASSSEGDYEQYF. This chain connects TRBV7-9 to TRBJ2-7; D perhaps matches TRBD2 (5 bases). The CDR3 runs 13 residues. V dropped 4 bases and J dropped 4 bases, with 11 bases sitting between them. Germline CDR1 SEHNR, CDR2 FQNEAQ (reference sequence). The full variable domain, completed using reference TRBV7-9 and TRBJ2-7, is DTGVSQNPRHKITKRGQNVTFRCDPISEHNRLYWYRQTLGQGPEFLTYFQNEAQLEKSRLLSDRFSAERPKGSFSTLEIQRTEQGDSAMYLCASSSEGDYEQYFGPGTRLTVT.

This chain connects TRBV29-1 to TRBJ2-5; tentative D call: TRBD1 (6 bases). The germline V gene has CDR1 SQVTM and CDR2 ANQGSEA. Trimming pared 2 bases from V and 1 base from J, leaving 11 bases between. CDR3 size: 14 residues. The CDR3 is CSVEILGGQETQYF. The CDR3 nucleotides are TGCAGCGTTGAAATATTAGGGGGCCAAGAGACCCAGTACTTC.

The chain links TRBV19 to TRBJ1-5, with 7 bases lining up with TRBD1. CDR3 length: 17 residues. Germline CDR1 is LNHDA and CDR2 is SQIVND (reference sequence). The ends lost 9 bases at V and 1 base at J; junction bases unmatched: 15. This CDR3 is CASHFRTGIRSNQPQHF. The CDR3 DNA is TGTGCCAGCCACTTCAGGACAGGAATTAGAAGCAATCAGCCCCAGCATTTT.

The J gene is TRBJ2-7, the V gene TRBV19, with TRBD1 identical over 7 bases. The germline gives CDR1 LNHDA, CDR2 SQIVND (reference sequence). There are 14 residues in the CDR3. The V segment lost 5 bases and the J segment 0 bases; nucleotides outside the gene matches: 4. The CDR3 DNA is TGTGCCAGTAGTTTACAGGGGTCCTCCTACGAGCAGTACTTC. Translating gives CASSLQGSSYEQYF.

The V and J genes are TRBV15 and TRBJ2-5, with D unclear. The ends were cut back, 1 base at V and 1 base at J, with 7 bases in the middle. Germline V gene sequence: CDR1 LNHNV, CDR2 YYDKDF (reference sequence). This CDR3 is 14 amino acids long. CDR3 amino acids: CATSRAPVQETQYF. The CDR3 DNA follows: TGTGCCACCAGCAGAGCCCCAGTCCAAGAGACCCAGTACTTC.